This passage covers 26 T cell receptor beta chains from one sample sequenced in a study of shared clonotypes between healthy human individuals. Produced via immunoSEQ multiplex PCR; TCRdb's table is partial and in-frame only. The table lists around 120,000 clones, less than 80% of them singletons. The source material was memory CD8+ T cells sorted from blood. The sample's subset: CD45RO+ cells pooled with CCR7-negative TemRA cells. The receptors come from a woman aged 25 to 39 in good health.

The chain links TRBV7-9 to TRBJ1-2; D is uncertain. This CDR3 is built from 15 residues. Germline V gene lookup returns CDR1 SEHNR and CDR2 FQNEAQ (reference sequence). V lost 3 bases and J 3 bases, leaving 14 bases between the germline ends. The chain's CDR3 is CASSFPRNSYYGYTF. The DNA for the CDR3 is TGTGCCAGCAGCTTCCCCCGGAATTCCTACTATGGCTACACCTTC.

The chain links TRBV7-9 to TRBJ2-1; no firm D call. This CDR3 has 13 residues. V gave up 5 bases and J gave up 8 bases, with 13 bases separating them. CDR1 is SEHNR, CDR2 FQNEAQ, per germline (reference sequence). The CDR3 here is CASSPGKSYEQFF. CDR3 bases: TGTGCCAGCAGCCCAGGAAAGTCATATGAGCAGTTCTTC.

The gene calls are TRBV28 and TRBJ2-3; D is unclear. Germline V lookup: CDR1 MDHEN, CDR2 SYDVKM. V dropped 4 bases and J dropped 2 bases, with 16 bases sitting between them. CDR3 length equals 16 residues. The CDR3 DNA reads TGTGCCAGCAGTTCCCCGATCACGGTACACACAGATACGCAGTATTTT. The encoded protein is CASSSPITVHTDTQYF.

This clone was detected only once. This same CDR3 is encoded by further DNA sequences in the sample. The rearrangement links TRBV13 to TRBJ2-7, with D uncertain. V lost 1 base and J 0 bases, leaving 10 bases between the germline ends. The CDR3 length is 15 residues. Germline CDR1 is PRHDT and CDR2 is FYEKMQ (reference sequence). CDR3 DNA: TGTGCCAGCAGCTTAGAAGGGTCAAGCTCCTACGAGCAGTACTTC. Its protein product is CASSLEGSSSYEQYF. Combining the CDR3 with reference TRBV13 and TRBJ2-7 gives the whole variable domain AAGVIQSPRHLIKEKRETATLKCYPIPRHDTVYWYQQGPGQDPQFLISFYEKMQSDKGSIPDRFSAQQFSDYHSELNMSSLELGDSALYFCASSLEGSSSYEQYFGPGTRLTVT.

This clone was detected once. This sequence joins TRBV27 and TRBJ2-4, with D hard to call. Deletions cut 5 bases from V and 6 bases from J, with 14 bases between. The CDR3 is 14 residues long. Per the germline V gene, CDR1 is MNHEY and CDR2 is SMNVEV (reference sequence). In DNA, the CDR3 is TGTGCCAGCAGTCCAACCCCGGTTAGAAACATTCAGTACTTC. This encodes CASSPTPVRNIQYF.

This clone has just a few counts. The chain combines TRBV28 with TRBJ2-2, with 8 bases lining up with TRBD1. Germline lookup yields CDR1 MDHEN and CDR2 SYDVKM. The V and J ends lost 5 bases and 1 base, in that order; junction bases with no gene match: 15. The length of the CDR3 is 19 residues. CDR3 sequence (DNA): TGTGCCAGCAGTCCCCTACGTAGGACAGGGTATCGGAACACCGGGGAGCTGTTTTTT. This gives the protein CASSPLRRTGYRNTGELFF.

The V call is TRBV27, the J call TRBJ2-1, with 7 bases identical to TRBD2. V trimming: 6 bases; J trimming: 2 bases; junction bases outside the gene matches: 7. CDR1 and CDR2 (germline): MNHEY, SMNVEV (reference sequence). The CDR3 length is 15 residues. The CDR3 here is CASSFSGPTYNEQFF. Written as DNA, the CDR3 is TGTGCCAGCAGCTTTAGCGGGCCCACCTACAATGAGCAGTTCTTC.

This clone came up once. J is TRBJ2-7 and V is TRBV29-1, with 7 bases matching TRBD1. The CDR3 runs to 13 residues. Losses at the gene ends were 7 bases for V and 7 bases for J; bases not matched to a gene: 13. CDR1 and CDR2 (germline): SQVTM, ANQGSEA. The CDR3 DNA follows: TGCAGCGGGGGGACAGAGGAAAACGGGGAGCAGTACTTC. Residues: CSGGTEENGEQYF.

Of note for this clone: With only one base between it and a far larger clone, this is likely a read error. CDR3 sequence: CASTMTGGTGELFF. The CDR3 DNA reads as TGTGCCAGTACCATGACAGGGGGGACCGGGGAGCTGTTTTTT. The chain carries TRBV19 and TRBJ2-2, with 9 bases that match TRBD1. V gave up 7 bases and J gave up 5 bases; unmatched junction bases: 5. The CDR3 runs 14 residues. From germline, CDR1 is LNHDA and CDR2 SQIVND (reference sequence).

The chain carries TRBV27 and TRBJ1-1; TRBD1 is a possible D gene (6 bases). The CDR3 is made up of 15 amino acids. From germline, CDR1 is MNHEY and CDR2 SMNVEV (reference sequence). The V end was cut by 6 bases, the J end by 8 bases, with 22 bases between. CDR3 sequence (DNA): TGTGCCAGCAGACGGAGGGACACCGTACGATCAGAAGCTTTCTTT. It is translated as CASRRRDTVRSEAFF.

The chain is built from TRBV7-3 and TRBJ2-1; TRBD2 matches at 10 bases. This CDR3 region has 13 residues. Losses at the gene ends were 5 bases for V and 14 bases for J; bases not matched to a gene: 9. Per germline, CDR1 SGHTA and CDR2 FQGTGA. CDR3: CASSNLAGERKFF. The DNA of the CDR3 is TGTGCCAGCAGCAATCTAGCGGGAGAGAGGAAGTTCTTC.

This clone has at least ten counts. This chain links TRBV6-6 with TRBJ2-1; 9 bases fit TRBD2. V was pared by 8 bases and J by 7 bases, with 9 bases of the junction left unmatched. This CDR3 comprises 14 residues. Germline CDR1 MNHNY, CDR2 SVGAGI (reference sequence). The CDR3 is CASLSPTSGNEQFF. The CDR3 DNA is TGTGCCAGCCTAAGCCCTACTAGCGGGAATGAGCAGTTCTTC.

The rearrangement links TRBV4-2 to TRBJ2-3, with 9 bases fitting TRBD2. CDR3 length equals 19 residues. Germline CDR1 LGHNA, CDR2 YNFKEQ. Trimming cost V 3 bases and J 4 bases; bases outside gene matches: 17. The CDR3 reads CASSHIRAGREGRPDTQYF. The CDR3 nucleotides are TGTGCCAGCAGCCATATCCGCGCCGGGCGGGAGGGCCGTCCAGATACGCAGTATTTT.

The chain links TRBV7-2 to TRBJ1-2; D remains ambiguous. CDR1 is SGHTA, CDR2 FQGNSA, per germline. This CDR3 has 13 amino acids. V was shortened by 5 bases and J by 8 bases, with 15 bases between the two germline ends. This chain's CDR3 is CASSPYLHEGYTF. The DNA for the CDR3 is TGTGCCAGCAGCCCTTACCTCCATGAGGGCTACACCTTC.

This clone has a single count. Other DNA sequences in the sample encode the same CDR3. The rearrangement links TRBV27 to TRBJ1-4, with D perhaps matching TRBD1 (6 bases). The CDR3 is 13 amino acids. Germline CDR1 and CDR2: MNHEY and SMNVEV (reference sequence). The V end was cut by 3 bases, the J end by 6 bases, with 8 bases between. The CDR3 is CASSFEGDEKLFF. CDR3 bases: TGTGCCAGCAGTTTCGAGGGGGATGAAAAACTGTTTTTT.

This clone was observed a handful of times. V and J are TRBV19 and TRBJ2-5; D remains ambiguous. The J call may be mistaken, given a closer DNA end match to TRBJ2-7. The CDR3 has 11 amino acids. Germline V gene sequence: CDR1 LNHDA, CDR2 SQIVND (reference sequence). CDR3 region: CAVSDGYEQYF. The DNA for the CDR3 is TGTGCCGTGTCGGACGGCTACGAGCAGTACTTC.

This chain connects TRBV4-2 to TRBJ2-1, with no clear D. The germline V gene has CDR1 LGHNA and CDR2 YNFKEQ. The V end was cut by 4 bases, the J end by 4 bases, with 17 bases between. CDR3 length: 16 amino acids. Here the CDR3 DNA reads TGTGCCAGCAGCCCCTCCTCGATCAGCAGATACAATGAGCAGTTCTTC. It codes for CASSPSSISRYNEQFF.

The chain uses TRBV14 and TRBJ2-1; TRBD2 agrees at 8 bases. CDR1 is SGHDN, CDR2 FVKESK, per germline. J was trimmed by 6 bases and V by 4 bases; bases with no gene match: 8. This CDR3 is built from 15 residues. The CDR3 region has the DNA TGTGCCAGCAGCCCCGGGACTAGGAGGGGCAATGAGCAGTTCTTC. This sequence encodes CASSPGTRRGNEQFF.

The CDR3 sequence: CASQLSLDRITEAFF. The CDR3 DNA sequence: TGTGCCAGTCAGCTTTCCCTCGACAGAATCACTGAAGCTTTCTTT. The V call is TRBV13, the J call TRBJ1-1; tentative D call: TRBD1 (5 bases). The CDR3 runs to 15 residues. Deletions cut 9 bases from V and 4 bases from J, with 21 bases between. Germline values: CDR1 PRHDT, CDR2 FYEKMQ (reference sequence).

The chain links TRBV25-1 to TRBJ2-2; D remains ambiguous. Germline V gives CDR1 MGHDK, CDR2 SYGVNS. The CDR3 covers 14 residues. V was pared by 4 bases and J by 3 bases, with 9 bases between. Here the CDR3 DNA reads TGTGCCAGCAGTGGGGTTATCGACACCGGGGAGCTGTTTTTT. It is translated as CASSGVIDTGELFF.

This chain uses TRBV6-1 with TRBJ1-2; TRBD1 matches 8 bases. The J segment lost 14 bases and the V segment lost 4 bases, leaving 12 bases of the junction unmatched. Germline CDR1 reads MNHNS; CDR2 reads SASEGT. The CDR3 runs 13 residues. CDR3 region: CASSASDQGAKTF. CDR3 bases: TGTGCCAGCAGTGCCTCAGATCAGGGGGCTAAGACCTTC.

The genes are TRBV5-4 and TRBJ2-1; D is unresolved. Germline V CDR1 and CDR2: SGHNT, YYREEE (reference sequence). V lost 1 base to trimming and J lost 8 bases, with 10 bases between them. The CDR3 is 13 amino acids. CDR3: CASSLRHIDEQFF. CDR3 bases: TGTGCCAGCAGCTTGCGGCATATCGATGAGCAGTTCTTC.

J is TRBJ1-2 and V is TRBV28, with 9 bases matching TRBD1. The length of the CDR3 is 15 residues. The germline gives CDR1 MDHEN, CDR2 SYDVKM. Trimming cost V 4 bases and J 4 bases; bases outside gene matches: 7. The CDR3 nucleotides read TGTGCCAGCAGTTACCGGGACAGGGAATTCTATGGCTACACCTTC. Protein product: CASSYRDREFYGYTF.

The rearrangement links TRBV5-6 to TRBJ1-6; tentative D call: TRBD1 (5 bases). V lost 0 bases and J 4 bases, leaving 5 bases between the germline ends. Looked up from germline, CDR1 is SGHDT and CDR2 is YYEEEE. This CDR3 comprises 14 residues. CDR3 coding DNA: TGTGCCAGCAGCTTGGGACAGTATAATTCACCCCTCCACTTT. Translated: CASSLGQYNSPLHF.

This clone was found once. This chain joins TRBV27 and TRBJ2-7; tentative D call: TRBD1 (6 bases). The ends were cut back, 3 bases at V and 4 bases at J, with 13 bases in the middle. Germline-derived CDR1 and CDR2 are MNHEY and SMNVEV (reference sequence). This CDR3 spans 14 amino acids. The DNA for the CDR3 is TGTGCCAGCAGTTTTCGGGACATAAGGTACGAGCAGTACTTC. Its protein is CASSFRDIRYEQYF.

This chain connects TRBV27 to TRBJ2-7; 10 bases map to TRBD2. J was trimmed by 2 bases and V by 5 bases; bases with no gene match: 9. This CDR3 region has 16 residues. CDR1 and CDR2 (germline): MNHEY, SMNVEV (reference sequence). The CDR3 protein is CASSPTWSGRAYEQYF. CDR3 in DNA: TGTGCCAGCAGTCCGACGTGGAGCGGGAGGGCCTACGAGCAGTACTTC.